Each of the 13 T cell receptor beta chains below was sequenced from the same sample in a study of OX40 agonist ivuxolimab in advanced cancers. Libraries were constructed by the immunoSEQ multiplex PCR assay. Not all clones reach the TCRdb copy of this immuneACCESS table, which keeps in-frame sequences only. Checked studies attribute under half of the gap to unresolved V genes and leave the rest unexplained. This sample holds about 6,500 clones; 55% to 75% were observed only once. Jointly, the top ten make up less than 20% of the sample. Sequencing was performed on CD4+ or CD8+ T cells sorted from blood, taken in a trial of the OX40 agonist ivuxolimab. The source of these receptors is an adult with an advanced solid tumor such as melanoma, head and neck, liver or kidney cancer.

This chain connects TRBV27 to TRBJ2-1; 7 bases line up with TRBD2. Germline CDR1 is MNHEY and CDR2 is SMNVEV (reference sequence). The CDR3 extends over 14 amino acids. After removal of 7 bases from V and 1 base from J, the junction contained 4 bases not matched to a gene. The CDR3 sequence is CASNRDYSYNEQFF. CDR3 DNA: TGTGCCAGCAATCGGGACTATTCCTACAATGAGCAGTTCTTC.

The CDR3 region is CSANRGRNIQYF. Here the CDR3 DNA reads TGCAGCGCCAACAGGGGGCGGAACATTCAGTACTTC. The chain combines TRBV29-1 with TRBJ2-4; 9 bases are shared with TRBD1. The CDR3 spans 12 residues. With V trimmed by 7 bases and J by 7 bases, 5 bases remained unmatched. Looked up from germline, CDR1 is SQVTM and CDR2 is ANQGSEA.

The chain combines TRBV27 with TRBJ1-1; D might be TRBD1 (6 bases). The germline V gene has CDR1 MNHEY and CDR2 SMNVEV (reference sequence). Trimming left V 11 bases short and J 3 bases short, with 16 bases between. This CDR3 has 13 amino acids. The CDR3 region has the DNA TGTGCCTCCCTTCCGCAGGGGTACACTGAAGCTTTCTTT. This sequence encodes CASLPQGYTEAFF.

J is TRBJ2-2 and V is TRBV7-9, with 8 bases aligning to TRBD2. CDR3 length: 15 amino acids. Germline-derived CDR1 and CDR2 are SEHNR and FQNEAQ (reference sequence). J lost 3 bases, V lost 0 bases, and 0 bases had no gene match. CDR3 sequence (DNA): TGTGCCAGCAGCTTAGCACTAGCGGACACCGGGGAGCTGTTTTTT. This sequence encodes CASSLALADTGELFF.

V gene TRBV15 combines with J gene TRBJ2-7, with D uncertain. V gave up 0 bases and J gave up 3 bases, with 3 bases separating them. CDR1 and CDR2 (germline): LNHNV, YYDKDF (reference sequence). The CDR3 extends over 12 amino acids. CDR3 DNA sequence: TGTGCCACCAGCAGAGAGTACTACGAGCAGTACTTC. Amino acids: CATSREYYEQYF.

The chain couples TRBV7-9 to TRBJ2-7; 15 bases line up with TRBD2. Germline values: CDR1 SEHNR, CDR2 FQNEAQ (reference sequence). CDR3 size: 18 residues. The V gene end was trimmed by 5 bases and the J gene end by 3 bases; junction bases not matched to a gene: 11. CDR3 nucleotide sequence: TGTGCCAGCAGCCCCCGGACTAGCGGGGGGGCACCGAACTACGAGCAGTACTTC. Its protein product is CASSPRTSGGAPNYEQYF.

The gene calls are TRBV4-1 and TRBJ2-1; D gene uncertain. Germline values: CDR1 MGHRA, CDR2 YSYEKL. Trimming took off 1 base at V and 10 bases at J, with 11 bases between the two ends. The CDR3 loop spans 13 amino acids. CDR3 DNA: TGCGCCAGCAGCCAAGGCCTCCCTGTGGAGCAGTTCTTC. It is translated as CASSQGLPVEQFF.

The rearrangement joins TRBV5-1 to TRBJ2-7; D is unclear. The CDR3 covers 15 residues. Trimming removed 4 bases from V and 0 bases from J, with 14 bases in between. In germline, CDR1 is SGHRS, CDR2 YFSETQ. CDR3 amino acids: CASSPADGISYEQYF. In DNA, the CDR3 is TGCGCCAGCAGCCCGGCCGACGGAATCTCCTACGAGCAGTACTTC.

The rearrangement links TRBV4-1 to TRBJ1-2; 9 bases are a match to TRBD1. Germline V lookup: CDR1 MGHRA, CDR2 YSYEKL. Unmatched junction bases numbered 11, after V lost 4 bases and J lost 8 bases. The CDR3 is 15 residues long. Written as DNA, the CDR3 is TGCGCCAGCAGCCCCCGGGACAGGGAGACTTGGGGCTACACCTTC. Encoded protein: CASSPRDRETWGYTF.

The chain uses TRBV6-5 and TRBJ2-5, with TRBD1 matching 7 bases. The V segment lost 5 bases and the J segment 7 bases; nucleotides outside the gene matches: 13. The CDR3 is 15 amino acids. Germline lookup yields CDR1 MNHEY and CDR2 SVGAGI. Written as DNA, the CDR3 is TGTGCCAGCAGTAAACAGGGGCCGGATCGGGGGACCCAGTACTTC. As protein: CASSKQGPDRGTQYF.

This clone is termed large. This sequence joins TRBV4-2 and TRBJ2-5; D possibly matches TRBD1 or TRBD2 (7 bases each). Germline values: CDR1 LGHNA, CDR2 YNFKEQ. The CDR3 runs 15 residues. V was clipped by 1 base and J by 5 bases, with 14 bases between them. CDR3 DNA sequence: TGTGCCAGCAGCCAAGGCGAGGGAGGGGGCGAGACCCAGTACTTC. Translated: CASSQGEGGGETQYF.

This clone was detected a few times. CDR3 sequence (DNA): TGCGCCAGCAGCCAAGGAACCGGGACAGGGGGCGAAAAACTGTTTTTT. As protein: CASSQGTGTGGEKLFF. The genes are TRBV4-3 and TRBJ1-4; 12 bases fit TRBD1. The germline V gene has CDR1 LGHNA and CDR2 YSLEER. The CDR3 sequence is 16 residues long. The V segment lost 1 base and the J segment 8 bases; nucleotides outside the gene matches: 5.

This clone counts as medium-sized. In DNA, the CDR3 is TGCGCCAGCAGTTTCACCCGGGGGGACACTGAAGCTTTCTTT. This translates into CASSFTRGDTEAFF. The V call is TRBV5-1, the J call TRBJ1-1; a possible D gene is TRBD1 (5 bases). This CDR3 is built from 14 residues. Trimming left V 5 bases short and J 3 bases short, with 14 bases between. Germline loops: CDR1 SGHRS, CDR2 YFSETQ. The whole variable domain, remainder taken from reference TRBV5-1 and TRBJ1-1, is KAGVTQTPRYLIKTRGQQVTLSCSPISGHRSVSWYQQTPGQGLQFLFEYFSETQRNKGNFPGRFSGRQFSNSRSEMNVSTLELGDSALYLCASSFTRGDTEAFFGQGTRLTVV.